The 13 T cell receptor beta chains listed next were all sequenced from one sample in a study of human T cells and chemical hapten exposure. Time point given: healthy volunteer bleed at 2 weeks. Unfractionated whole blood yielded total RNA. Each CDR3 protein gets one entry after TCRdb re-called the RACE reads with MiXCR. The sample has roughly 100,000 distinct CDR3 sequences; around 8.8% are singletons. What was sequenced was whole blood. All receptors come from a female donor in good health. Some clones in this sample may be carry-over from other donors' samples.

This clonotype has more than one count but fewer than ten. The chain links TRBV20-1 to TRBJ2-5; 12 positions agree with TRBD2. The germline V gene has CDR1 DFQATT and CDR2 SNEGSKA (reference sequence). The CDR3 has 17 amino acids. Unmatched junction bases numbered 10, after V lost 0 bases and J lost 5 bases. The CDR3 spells CSARDRLGLAGIETQYF. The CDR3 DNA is TGCAGTGCTAGAGACCGGCTTGGACTAGCGGGAATCGAGACCCAGTACTTC.

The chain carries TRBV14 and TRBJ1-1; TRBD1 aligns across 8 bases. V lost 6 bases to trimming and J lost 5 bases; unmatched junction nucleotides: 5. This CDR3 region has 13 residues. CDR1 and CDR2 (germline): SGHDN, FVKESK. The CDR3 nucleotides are TGTGCCAGCAGTCGGACAGGGCGGACTGAAGCTTTCTTT. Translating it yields CASSRTGRTEAFF.

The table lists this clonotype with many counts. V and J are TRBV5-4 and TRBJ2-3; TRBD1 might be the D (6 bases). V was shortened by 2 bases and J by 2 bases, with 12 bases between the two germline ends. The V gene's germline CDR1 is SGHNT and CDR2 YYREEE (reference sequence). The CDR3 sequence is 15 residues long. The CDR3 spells CASSFLQGPTDTQYF. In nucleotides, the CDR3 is TGTGCCAGCAGCTTTCTACAGGGCCCCACAGATACGCAGTATTTT.

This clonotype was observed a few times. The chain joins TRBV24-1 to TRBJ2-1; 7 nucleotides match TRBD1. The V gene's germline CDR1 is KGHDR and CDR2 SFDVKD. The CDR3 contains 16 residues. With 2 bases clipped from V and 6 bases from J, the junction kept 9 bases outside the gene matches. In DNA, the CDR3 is TGTGCCACCAGTGATTACCGACAGGGTTGGGGCAATGAGCAGTTCTTC. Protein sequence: CATSDYRQGWGNEQFF.

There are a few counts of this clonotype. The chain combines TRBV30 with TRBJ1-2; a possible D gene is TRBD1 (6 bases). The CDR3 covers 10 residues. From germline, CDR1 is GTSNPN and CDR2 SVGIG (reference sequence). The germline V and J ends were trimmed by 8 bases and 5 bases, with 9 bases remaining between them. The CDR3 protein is CARQDYGYTF. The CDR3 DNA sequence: TGTGCCCGACAGGATTATGGCTACACCTTC.

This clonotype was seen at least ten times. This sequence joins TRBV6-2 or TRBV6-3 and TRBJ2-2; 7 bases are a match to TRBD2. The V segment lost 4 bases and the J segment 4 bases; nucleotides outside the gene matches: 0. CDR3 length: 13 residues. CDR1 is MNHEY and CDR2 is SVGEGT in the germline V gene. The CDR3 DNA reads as TGTGCCAGCAGTTGGGGGGGCACCGGGGAGCTGTTTTTT. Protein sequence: CASSWGGTGELFF.

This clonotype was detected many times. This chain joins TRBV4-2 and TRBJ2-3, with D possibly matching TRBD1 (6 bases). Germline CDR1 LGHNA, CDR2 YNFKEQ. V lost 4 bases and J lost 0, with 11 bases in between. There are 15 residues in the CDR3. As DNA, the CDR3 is TGTGCCAGCAGCCGCGTAGGGGGAAGCACAGATACGCAGTATTTT. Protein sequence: CASSRVGGSTDTQYF.

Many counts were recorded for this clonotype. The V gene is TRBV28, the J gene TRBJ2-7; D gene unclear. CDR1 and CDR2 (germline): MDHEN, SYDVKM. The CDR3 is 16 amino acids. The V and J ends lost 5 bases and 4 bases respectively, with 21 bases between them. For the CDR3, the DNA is TGTGCCAGCAGTCCCTTACACCTGGGGATGGGTTACGAGCAGTACTTC. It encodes CASSPLHLGMGYEQYF.

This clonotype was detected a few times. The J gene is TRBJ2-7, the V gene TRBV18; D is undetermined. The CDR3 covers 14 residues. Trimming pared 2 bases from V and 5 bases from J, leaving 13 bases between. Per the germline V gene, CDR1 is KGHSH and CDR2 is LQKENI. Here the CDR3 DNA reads TGTGCCAGCTCACCATCCGACGCTCCAGACGAGCAGTACTTC. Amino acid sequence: CASSPSDAPDEQYF.

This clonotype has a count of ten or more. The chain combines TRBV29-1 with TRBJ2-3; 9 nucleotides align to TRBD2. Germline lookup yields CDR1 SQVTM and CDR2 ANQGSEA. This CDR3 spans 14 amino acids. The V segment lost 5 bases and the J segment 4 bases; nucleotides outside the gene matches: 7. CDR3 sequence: CSVNPAGGPDTQYF. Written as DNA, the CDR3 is TGCAGCGTTAATCCAGCGGGAGGCCCAGATACGCAGTATTTT.

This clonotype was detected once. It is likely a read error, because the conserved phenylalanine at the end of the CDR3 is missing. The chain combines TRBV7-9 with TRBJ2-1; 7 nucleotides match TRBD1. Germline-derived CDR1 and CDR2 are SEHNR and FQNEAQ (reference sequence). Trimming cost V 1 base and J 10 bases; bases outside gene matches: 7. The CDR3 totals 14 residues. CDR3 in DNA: TGTGCCAGCAGCTTAGACCCGACAGGGAGCGAGCAGTTCTTA. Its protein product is CASSLDPTGSEQFL.

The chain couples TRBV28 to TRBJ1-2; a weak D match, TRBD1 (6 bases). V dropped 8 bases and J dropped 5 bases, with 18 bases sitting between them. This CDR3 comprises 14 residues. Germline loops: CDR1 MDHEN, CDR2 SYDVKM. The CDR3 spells CASGATQGSYGYTF. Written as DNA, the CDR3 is TGTGCCAGCGGGGCGACACAGGGATCTTATGGCTACACCTTC.

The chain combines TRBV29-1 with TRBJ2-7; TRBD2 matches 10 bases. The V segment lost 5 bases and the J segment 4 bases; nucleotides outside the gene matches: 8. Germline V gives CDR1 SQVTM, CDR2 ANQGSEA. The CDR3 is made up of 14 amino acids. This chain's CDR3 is CSVIPGLATYEQYF. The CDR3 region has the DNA TGCAGCGTTATCCCGGGACTAGCGACGTACGAGCAGTACTTC.